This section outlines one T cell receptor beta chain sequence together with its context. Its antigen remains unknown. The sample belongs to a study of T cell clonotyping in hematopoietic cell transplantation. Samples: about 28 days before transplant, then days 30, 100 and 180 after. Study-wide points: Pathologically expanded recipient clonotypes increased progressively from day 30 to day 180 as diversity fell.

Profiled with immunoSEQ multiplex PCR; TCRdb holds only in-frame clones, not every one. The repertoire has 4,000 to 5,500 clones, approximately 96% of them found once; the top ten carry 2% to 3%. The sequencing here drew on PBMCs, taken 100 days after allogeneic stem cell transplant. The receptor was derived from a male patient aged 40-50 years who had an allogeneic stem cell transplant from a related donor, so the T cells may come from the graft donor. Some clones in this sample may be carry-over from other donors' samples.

The CDR3 nucleotides are TGTGCCAGCAGCGCCTTTTCTACTCGGTTGCATTTT. This codes for CASSAFSTRLHF. This sequence joins TRBV14 and TRBJ1-5; D not certain. This CDR3 spans 12 amino acids. Trimming removed 5 bases at V and 15 bases at J, with 17 bases between. Germline loops: CDR1 SGHDN, CDR2 FVKESK.